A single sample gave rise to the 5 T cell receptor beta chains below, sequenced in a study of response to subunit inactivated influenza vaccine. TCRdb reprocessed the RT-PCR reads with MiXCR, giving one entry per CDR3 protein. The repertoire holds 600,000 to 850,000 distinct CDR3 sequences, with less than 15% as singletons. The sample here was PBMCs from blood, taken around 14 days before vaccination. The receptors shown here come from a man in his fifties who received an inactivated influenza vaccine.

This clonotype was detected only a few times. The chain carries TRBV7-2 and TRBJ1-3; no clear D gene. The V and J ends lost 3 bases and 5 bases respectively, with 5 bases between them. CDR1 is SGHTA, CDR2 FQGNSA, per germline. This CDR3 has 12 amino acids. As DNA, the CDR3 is TGTGCCAGCAGCTTCAACCGAAACACCATATATTTT. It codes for CASSFNRNTIYF. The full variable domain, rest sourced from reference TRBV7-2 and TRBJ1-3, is GAGVSQSPSNKVTEKGKDVELRCDPISGHTALYWYRQSLGQGLEFLIYFQGNSAPDKSGLPSDRFSAERTGGSVSTLTIQRTQQEDSAVYLCASSFNRNTIYFGEGSWLTVV.

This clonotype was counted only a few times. The CDR3 bases are TGTGCCAGCAGCTTCCCGGGGGGCTTCGGGGAGCTGTTTTTT. Protein: CASSFPGGFGELFF. This rearrangement joins TRBV7-9 to TRBJ2-2; D may be TRBD2 (7 bases). CDR1 and CDR2 from the germline V gene are SEHNR and FQNEAQ (reference sequence). The CDR3 contains 14 residues. V dropped 3 bases and J dropped 7 bases, with 12 bases sitting between them.

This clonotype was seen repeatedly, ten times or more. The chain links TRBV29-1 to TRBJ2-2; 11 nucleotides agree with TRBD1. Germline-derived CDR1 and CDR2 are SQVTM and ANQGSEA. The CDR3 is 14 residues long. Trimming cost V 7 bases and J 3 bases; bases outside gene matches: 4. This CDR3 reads CSADRGPDTGELFF. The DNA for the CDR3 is TGCAGCGCGGACAGGGGGCCTGACACCGGGGAGCTGTTTTTT.

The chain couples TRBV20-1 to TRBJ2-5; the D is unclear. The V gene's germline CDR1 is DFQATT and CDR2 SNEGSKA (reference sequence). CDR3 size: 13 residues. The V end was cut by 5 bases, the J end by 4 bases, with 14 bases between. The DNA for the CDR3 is TGCAGTGCTGCTAGGCCCGGGTTAGAGACCCAGTACTTC. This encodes CSAARPGLETQYF.

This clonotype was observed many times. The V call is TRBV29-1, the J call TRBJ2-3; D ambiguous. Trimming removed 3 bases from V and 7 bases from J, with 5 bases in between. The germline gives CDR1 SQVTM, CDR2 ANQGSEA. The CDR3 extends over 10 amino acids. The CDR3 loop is CSVEGHTQYF. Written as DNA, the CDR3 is TGCAGCGTTGAGGGCCATACGCAGTATTTT.